Presented here are 22 T cell receptor beta chains from one specimen sequenced in a study of T cell responses to AZD1222 COVID-19 vaccine. Repertoires were generated with immunoSEQ multiplex PCR, while TCRdb's copy carries only in-frame clones and drops some. The sample records about 63,000 clones, about four fifths being singletons. The starting material was peripheral blood, obtained 28 days after the second AZD1222 dose. The receptors come from an adult who received the AZD1222 COVID-19 vaccine.

The chain carries TRBV6-1 and TRBJ1-6, with 8 bases that match TRBD1. Germline loops: CDR1 MNHNS, CDR2 SASEGT. This CDR3 has 13 amino acids. Trimming cost V 3 bases and J 8 bases; bases outside gene matches: 0. CDR3 sequence: CASSEDRDSPLHF. CDR3 bases: TGTGCCAGCAGTGAGGACAGGGATTCACCCCTCCACTTT.

This clone was seen more than once but under ten times. The CDR3 DNA reads as TGCGCCAGCAGTGAGTCGACTCGGGGGTGCGAGACCCAGTACTTC. Translated: CASSESTRGCETQYF. The rearrangement links TRBV10-1 to TRBJ2-5; D is perhaps TRBD2 (6 bases). This CDR3 is 15 amino acids long. The V gene's germline CDR1 is WNHNN and CDR2 SYGVQD (reference sequence). V was pared by 0 bases and J by 5 bases, with 13 bases between.

The chain has TRBV19 and TRBJ1-3; possibly TRBD1 for D (5 bases). With 6 bases removed from V and 0 bases from J, the gap between germline ends came to 15 bases. Germline V gene data show CDR1 as LNHDA and CDR2 as SQIVND (reference sequence). The CDR3 spans 16 residues. Here the CDR3 reads CASSMGGTLSGNTIYF. The DNA of the CDR3 is TGTGCCAGTAGCATGGGGGGGACTCTCTCTGGAAACACCATATATTTT. The full variable domain, in which reference TRBV19 and TRBJ1-3 provide the parts outside the CDR3, is DGGITQSPKYLFRKEGQNVTLSCEQNLNHDAMYWYRQDPGQGLRLIYYSQIVNDFQKGDIAEGYSVSREKKESFPLTVTSAQKNPTAFYLCASSMGGTLSGNTIYFGEGSWLTVV.

The chain joins TRBV2 to TRBJ2-3, with TRBD1 matching over 8 bases. In germline, CDR1 is SNHLY, CDR2 FYNNEI. The CDR3 loop spans 15 amino acids. V shed 6 bases and J 4 bases; nucleotides not matched to a gene: 9. In DNA form, the CDR3 reads TGTGCCAGCAGACCGGACAGGGTCGGCGCAGATACGCAGTATTTT. Translated, it gives CASRPDRVGADTQYF.

The chain combines TRBV6-5 with TRBJ1-4; D might be TRBD1 (6 bases). From germline, CDR1 is MNHEY and CDR2 SVGAGI. V gave up 2 bases and J gave up 4 bases, with 11 bases separating them. This CDR3 is built from 15 residues. CDR3 DNA sequence: TGTGCCAGCAGTTACCCCGGAGGGGGTAATGAAAAACTGTTTTTT. Translated: CASSYPGGGNEKLFF.

In this sample, this clone turned up once. J is TRBJ2-1 and V is TRBV29-1; D might be TRBD1 or TRBD2, each matching 5 bases. Germline CDR1 and CDR2: SQVTM and ANQGSEA. The CDR3 extends over 17 amino acids. V was clipped by 1 base and J by 0 bases, with 16 bases between them. The CDR3 nucleotides read TGCAGCGTTGAAGGCCCGACCGGGACCAGCTCCTACAATGAGCAGTTCTTC. Translated: CSVEGPTGTSSYNEQFF.

This clone occurred once. V and J are TRBV6-5 and TRBJ1-2; D is possibly TRBD1 (6 bases). With 5 bases removed from V and 6 bases from J, the gap between germline ends came to 13 bases. The germline V gene encodes CDR1 MNHEY and CDR2 SVGAGI. This CDR3 is built from 13 residues. Here the CDR3 reads CASSIHRVDGYTF. DNA of the CDR3: TGTGCCAGCAGTATCCACAGGGTGGATGGCTACACCTTC.

V is TRBV7-9 and J is TRBJ1-2; no firm D call. This CDR3 spans 15 amino acids. V shed 2 bases and J shed 0 bases, with 10 bases lying between them. Germline CDR1 reads SEHNR; CDR2 reads FQNEAQ (reference sequence). The chain's CDR3 is CASSLSGLANYGYTF. The CDR3 DNA sequence: TGTGCCAGCAGCTTAAGTGGGTTAGCTAACTATGGCTACACCTTC.

This clone has only a few counts. The chain is built from TRBV14 and TRBJ2-2, with D unclear. Germline V gene data show CDR1 as SGHDN and CDR2 as FVKESK. The CDR3 is 12 residues long. Deletions cut 2 bases from V and 6 bases from J, with 4 bases between. The CDR3 sequence: CASSQWAGELFF. CDR3 DNA: TGTGCCAGCAGCCAATGGGCCGGGGAGCTGTTTTTT.

This CDR3 is CASSLDGYEQYF. CDR3 sequence (DNA): TGCGCCAGCAGCTTGGACGGTTACGAGCAGTACTTC. The chain recombines TRBV5-1 with TRBJ2-7; D gene uncertain. The length of the CDR3 is 12 residues. Trimming removed 0 bases from V and 4 bases from J, with 5 bases in between. Germline V gene sequence: CDR1 SGHRS, CDR2 YFSETQ.

With regard to this clone: The sample has other DNA sequences that encode this CDR3 too. This chain links TRBV19 with TRBJ1-1, with D uncertain. CDR1 and CDR2 from the germline V gene are LNHDA and SQIVND (reference sequence). Trimming pared 3 bases from V and 1 base from J, leaving 3 bases between. This CDR3 has 12 amino acids. CDR3 sequence (DNA): TGTGCCAGTAGTATTGGGAACACTGAAGCTTTCTTT. As protein: CASSIGNTEAFF.

CDR3 nucleotides: TGTGCCATCAAGAAGGAGTCCGAAAACATTCAGTACTTC. Translated, it gives CAIKKESENIQYF. The genes are TRBV10-3 and TRBJ2-4; D ambiguous. CDR1 and CDR2 from the germline V gene are ENHRY and SYGVKD. CDR3 length: 13 residues. Between the trimmed V and J ends, which lost 7 bases and 5 bases, there was a span of 12 bases.

The CDR3 spells CASSEWGPEEQYF. CDR3 nucleotide sequence: TGTGCCAGCAGTGAATGGGGTCCTGAGGAGCAGTACTTC. This chain connects TRBV2 to TRBJ2-7; D ambiguous. The CDR3 covers 13 residues. Looked up from germline, CDR1 is SNHLY and CDR2 is FYNNEI. V lost 2 bases to trimming and J lost 7 bases, with 12 bases between them.

This chain links TRBV4-2 with TRBJ2-2; 8 bases align to TRBD2. Unmatched junction bases numbered 20, after V lost 5 bases and J lost 6 bases. Germline loops: CDR1 LGHNA, CDR2 YNFKEQ. CDR3 size: 19 residues. The CDR3 nucleotides read TGTGCCAGCAGCTTACACGGCGGGACTAGATTACTCTCCGCCGGGGAGCTGTTTTTT. Its protein product is CASSLHGGTRLLSAGELFF.

CDR3 nucleotide sequence: TGTGCCTGGGAAACCGGCAGGGAGGTCTATGGCTACACCTTC. Amino acid sequence: CAWETGREVYGYTF. The chain carries TRBV30 and TRBJ1-2; weak D call: TRBD1 (5 bases). Germline V gene sequence: CDR1 GTSNPN, CDR2 SVGIG (reference sequence). The CDR3 is 14 residues long. Trimming took off 5 bases at V and 4 bases at J, with 17 bases between the two ends.

This chain joins TRBV6-5 and TRBJ1-5; D unclear. CDR1 is MNHEY, CDR2 SVGAGI, per germline. This CDR3 is 16 amino acids long. V shed 4 bases and J shed 4 bases, with 17 bases lying between them. The chain's CDR3 is CASSLERQGRNQPQHF. The CDR3 DNA reads as TGTGCCAGCAGTTTGGAGAGGCAAGGGCGTAATCAGCCCCAGCATTTT.

The rearrangement uses TRBV6-5 and TRBJ2-1; TRBD1 is a possible D gene (6 bases). Per the germline V gene, CDR1 is MNHEY and CDR2 is SVGAGI. V was clipped by 10 bases and J by 6 bases, with 19 bases between them. The CDR3 has 14 residues. The CDR3 loop reads CATTRVVQGNEQFF. CDR3 DNA sequence: TGTGCCACCACCCGGGTAGTACAGGGCAATGAGCAGTTCTTC.

J is TRBJ2-3 and V is TRBV19; TRBD2 matches at 11 bases. The CDR3 loop spans 15 amino acids. The germline gives CDR1 LNHDA, CDR2 SQIVND (reference sequence). After removal of 3 bases from V and 4 bases from J, the junction contained 3 bases not matched to a gene. The CDR3 bases are TGTGCCAGTAGTATCGGGACTAGCGGATCAGATACGCAGTATTTT. Translation: CASSIGTSGSDTQYF.

This CDR3 reads CASSQDLRSPLHF. CDR3 nucleotides: TGCGCCAGCAGCCAAGATCTTCGTTCACCCCTCCACTTT. The chain employs TRBV4-1 and TRBJ1-6; D remains unclear. Trimming stripped 0 bases from V and 9 bases from J, with 6 bases between. The CDR3 length is 13 residues. Germline values: CDR1 MGHRA, CDR2 YSYEKL.

This clone was observed a few times. The gene calls are TRBV30 and TRBJ1-5; D not certain. Trimming pared 3 bases from V and 4 bases from J, leaving 13 bases between. Germline-derived CDR1 and CDR2 are GTSNPN and SVGIG (reference sequence). The CDR3 consists of 14 residues. This CDR3 is CAWRGTGGNQPQHF. DNA for the CDR3: TGTGCCTGGAGGGGAACCGGAGGGAATCAGCCCCAGCATTTT.

This chain connects TRBV6-5 to TRBJ2-2; TRBD2 agrees at 8 bases. Germline CDR1 is MNHEY and CDR2 is SVGAGI. Unmatched junction bases numbered 6, after V lost 8 bases and J lost 1 base. This CDR3 region has 15 residues. The chain's CDR3 is CASRGGLLNTGELFF. The CDR3 DNA is TGTGCCAGCCGGGGGGGGCTGTTGAACACCGGGGAGCTGTTTTTT.

The chain is built from TRBV7-2 and TRBJ1-2; possible D gene TRBD1, 5 bases. The length of the CDR3 is 16 residues. The V gene lost 1 base and the J gene lost 8 bases, with 20 bases spanning the gap. The germline V gene has CDR1 SGHTA and CDR2 FQGNSA. The CDR3 DNA follows: TGTGCCAGCAGCTTAGGGGGCGGCAGGGAGGGTCTAGGCTACACCTTC. Amino acids: CASSLGGGREGLGYTF.